The entry below describes one TCR beta chain. Its antigen is still unknown. This entry is derived from a study of cytomegalovirus exposure and HLA in healthy donors. This table comes from immunoSEQ multiplex PCR, and its TCRdb copy is limited to in-frame clones, with some not included. The table includes over 200,000 clones, approximately 83% detected once. Between the trimmed V and J ends, which lost 9 bases and 1 base, there was a span of 13 bases. The CDR3 contains 13 residues. From germline, CDR1 is SGHNT and CDR2 YYREEE (reference sequence). The donors formed part of the roughly 120-subject validation cohort, distinct from the approximately 640-subject first cohort. Study-wide results and caveats: Most sequenced TCRs were rare (though some public TCRs occurred in many donors). Accounts indicate the classifier identified cytomegalovirus status with strong specificity and sensitivity.

The clonotype comes from a woman in her twenties or thirties in good health and CMV-seropositive. The chain employs TRBV5-4 and TRBJ1-1; perhaps TRBD1 as D (5 bases). The sequenced sample was PBMCs. CDR3 in amino acids: CATQTDTNTEAFF. CDR3 nucleotide sequence: TGTGCCACGCAGACAGACACGAACACTGAAGCTTTCTTT.